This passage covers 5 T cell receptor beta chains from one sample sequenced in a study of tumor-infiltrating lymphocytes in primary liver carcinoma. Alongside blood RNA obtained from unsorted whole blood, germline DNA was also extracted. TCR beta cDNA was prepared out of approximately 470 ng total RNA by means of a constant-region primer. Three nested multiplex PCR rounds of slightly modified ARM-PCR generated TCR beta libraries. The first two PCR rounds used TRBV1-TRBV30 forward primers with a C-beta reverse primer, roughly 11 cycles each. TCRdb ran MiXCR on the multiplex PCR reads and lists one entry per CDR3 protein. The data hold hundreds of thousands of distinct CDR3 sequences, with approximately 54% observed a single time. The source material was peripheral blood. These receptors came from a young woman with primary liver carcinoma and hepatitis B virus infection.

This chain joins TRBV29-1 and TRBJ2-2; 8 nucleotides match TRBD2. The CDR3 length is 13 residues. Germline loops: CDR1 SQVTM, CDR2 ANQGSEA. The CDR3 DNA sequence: TGCAGTACCGGGAGGGAGGACACCGGGGAGCTGTTTTTT. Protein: CSTGREDTGELFF.

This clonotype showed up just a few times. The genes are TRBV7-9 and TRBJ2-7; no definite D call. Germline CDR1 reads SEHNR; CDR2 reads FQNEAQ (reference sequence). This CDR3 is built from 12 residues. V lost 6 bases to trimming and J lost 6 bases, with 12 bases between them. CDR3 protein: CASSFNGVEQYF. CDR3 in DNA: TGTGCCAGCAGTTTTAATGGGGTCGAGCAGTACTTC.

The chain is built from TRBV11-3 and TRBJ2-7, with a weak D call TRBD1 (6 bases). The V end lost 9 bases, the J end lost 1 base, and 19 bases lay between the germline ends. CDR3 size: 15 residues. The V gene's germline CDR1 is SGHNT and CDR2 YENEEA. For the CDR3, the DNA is TGTGCCAGTACTCTGATGGGGGCCGTATCCTACGAGCAGTACTTC. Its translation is CASTLMGAVSYEQYF.

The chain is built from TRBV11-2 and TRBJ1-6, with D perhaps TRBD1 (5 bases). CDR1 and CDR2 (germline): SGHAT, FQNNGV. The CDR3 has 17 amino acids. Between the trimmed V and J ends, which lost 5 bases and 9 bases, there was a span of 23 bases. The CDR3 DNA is TGTGCCAGCAGCCTACCCCCGGGTAGGGACCGGCGTTCACCCCTCCACTTT. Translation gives CASSLPPGRDRRSPLHF.

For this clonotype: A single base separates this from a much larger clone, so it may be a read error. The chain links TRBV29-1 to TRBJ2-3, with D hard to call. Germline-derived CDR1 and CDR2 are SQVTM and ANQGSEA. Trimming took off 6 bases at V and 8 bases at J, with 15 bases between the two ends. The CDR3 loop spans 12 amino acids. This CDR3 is CSVGPLPGTQYF. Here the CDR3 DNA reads TGCAGCGTAGGACCCCTGCCAGGTACGCAGTATTTT.